This T cell receptor beta chain is drawn from a study of identical twins. Study-wide points: Zero-insertion analyses could be partly confounded by invariant MAIT and iNKT cells. Insertions were reduced in abundant cord blood beta clonotypes but not in memory repertoires.

The CDR3 is 20 residues long. Unique molecular identifiers were present on the cDNA, which also gained a universal primer site by template switching. TCRdb processed the 5' RACE reads anew with MiXCR; each CDR3 protein has one entry. The data show more than 650,000 distinct CDR3 sequences, 5.5% to 6.5% seen once. This clonotype was seen repeatedly, ten times or more. The antigen is unknown. Healthy Caucasians were all of the donors. The sample comprised naive T cells sorted from blood. The sequence was obtained from a young man in good health. The chain couples TRBV21-1 to TRBJ1-3; no DNA check was done on the table's D call, TRBD1. TRBV21-1 is tagged as a pseudogene. The CDR3 DNA reads TGTGCCAGCAGCAAAAAAGCGGGGAGTAGGGACAGGGACTCTGGAAACACCATATATTTT. Its protein is CASSKKAGSRDRDSGNTIYF.